This entry lists 17 T cell receptor beta chains sequenced from one sample in a study of shared clonotypes between healthy human individuals. The naive CD8 population came from CD45RO-negative cells selected for CCR7, without terminally differentiated effector memory CD45RA+ cells. Using immunoSEQ multiplex PCR, the repertoire was profiled, and TCRdb retains in-frame clones only, with some absent. This sample has about 2.2 million clones, with about 93% found just once. The sequencing sample was made of naive CD8+ T cells from PBMCs. These receptors all come from a young man in good health. Some clones in this sample may be carry-over from other donors' samples.

The chain joins TRBV7-2 to TRBJ2-7; 7 bases agree with TRBD2. Germline CDR1 SGHTA, CDR2 FQGNSA. The CDR3 sequence is 13 residues long. V lost 7 bases to trimming and J lost 3 bases; unmatched junction nucleotides: 6. CDR3 nucleotides: TGTGCCAGCACCCCGGGGGGATACTACGAGCAGTACTTC. Residues: CASTPGGYYEQYF.

The genes are TRBV6-1 and TRBJ2-5; TRBD1 matches 7 bases. Germline CDR1 reads MNHNS; CDR2 reads SASEGT. Trimming removed 4 bases from V and 5 bases from J; junction bases left unmatched: 7. This CDR3 region has 14 residues. The CDR3 region has the DNA TGTGCCAGCAGTGGGACAGGTTCGCTTGAGACCCAGTACTTC. Translation: CASSGTGSLETQYF.

J is TRBJ2-7 and V is TRBV6-6; 8 positions match TRBD1. The CDR3 runs 14 residues. The V gene's germline CDR1 is MNHNY and CDR2 SVGAGI (reference sequence). V was pared by 6 bases and J by 1 base, with 5 bases of the junction left unmatched. This CDR3 is CASRPTGESYEQYF. DNA of the CDR3: TGTGCCAGCAGACCGACAGGGGAGTCCTACGAGCAGTACTTC.

This chain uses TRBV6-5 with TRBJ1-1; D remains ambiguous. CDR1 MNHEY and CDR2 SVGAGI come from the germline V gene. This CDR3 has 14 residues. Trimming pared 4 bases from V and 9 bases from J, leaving 18 bases between. CDR3: CASSFHQTGAKAFF. The CDR3 DNA reads as TGTGCCAGCAGTTTTCACCAGACGGGCGCTAAAGCTTTCTTT.

This chain links TRBV7-9 with TRBJ2-5; TRBD1 matches at 10 bases. Germline V gene data show CDR1 as SEHNR and CDR2 as FQNEAQ (reference sequence). V lost 3 bases, J lost 5 bases, and 9 bases stayed unmatched. CDR3 length: 16 residues. This chain's CDR3 is CASSFSWTGGMETQYF. In DNA, the CDR3 is TGTGCCAGCAGCTTTTCCTGGACAGGGGGGATGGAGACCCAGTACTTC.

This clone was seen just once. The chain is built from TRBV27 and TRBJ1-1, with D hard to call. The CDR3 is 14 amino acids. Trimming stripped 11 bases from V and 3 bases from J, with 19 bases between. CDR1 is MNHEY and CDR2 is SMNVEV in the germline V gene (reference sequence). CDR3 sequence (DNA): TGTGCCCGGCCCTGGGATTGGGTCGACACTGAAGCTTTCTTT. Translated, it gives CARPWDWVDTEAFF.

The chain recombines TRBV9 with TRBJ2-1, with 9 nucleotides matching TRBD1. The CDR3 is made up of 14 amino acids. J gave up 7 bases and V 6 bases, and 8 bases lay outside the gene matches. Germline V CDR1 and CDR2: SGDLS, YYNGEE. CDR3 sequence: CASTDGTGLNEQFF. DNA of the CDR3: TGTGCCAGCACCGACGGGACAGGGTTGAATGAGCAGTTCTTC.

This clone has only one observation. The V gene is TRBV7-3, the J gene TRBJ2-1, with 14 positions matching TRBD2. CDR3 length: 15 amino acids. Germline-derived CDR1 and CDR2 are SGHTA and FQGTGA. Germline trimming cut 3 bases from V and 7 bases from J; bases unmatched to any gene: 2. CDR3 amino acids: CASSLGTSGRNEQFF. CDR3 coding DNA: TGTGCCAGCAGCTTGGGGACTAGCGGGAGAAATGAGCAGTTCTTC. The full variable domain, rest sourced from reference TRBV7-3 and TRBJ2-1, is GAGVSQTPSNKVTEKGKYVELRCDPISGHTALYWYRQSLGQGPEFLIYFQGTGAADDSGLPNDRFFAVRPEGSVSTLKIQRTERGDSAVYLCASSLGTSGRNEQFFGPGTRLTVL.

The chain joins TRBV6-4 to TRBJ2-4; TRBD2 might be the D (6 bases). Trimming shortened V by 5 bases and J by 10 bases, and 9 bases separated the two germline ends. The germline V gene encodes CDR1 MRHNA and CDR2 SNTAGT. The CDR3 has 11 residues. The CDR3 is CASSQTRIQYF. In nucleotides, the CDR3 is TGTGCCAGCAGTCAGACTAGGATTCAGTACTTC.

The chain couples TRBV30 to TRBJ2-3; tentatively, D is TRBD2 (6 bases). There are 14 residues in the CDR3. V dropped 4 bases and J dropped 2 bases, with 13 bases sitting between them. Germline V gives CDR1 GTSNPN, CDR2 SVGIG (reference sequence). The CDR3, as DNA: TGTGCCTGGACGGCGGGGACCTACACAGATACGCAGTATTTT. Encoded protein: CAWTAGTYTDTQYF.

Details on this clone: Additional DNA sequences in this sample encode the identical CDR3. This chain joins TRBV7-9 and TRBJ2-5; no reliable D call. Deletions cut 0 bases from V and 1 base from J, with 9 bases between. This CDR3 is built from 15 residues. Germline V gives CDR1 SEHNR, CDR2 FQNEAQ (reference sequence). Written as DNA, the CDR3 is TGTGCCAGCAGCTTAGCGACATTGTTCCAAGAGACCCAGTACTTC. This gives the protein CASSLATLFQETQYF. Drawing the rest from reference TRBV7-9 and TRBJ2-5, the complete variable domain is DTGVSQNPRHKITKRGQNVTFRCDPISEHNRLYWYRQTLGQGPEFLTYFQNEAQLEKSRLLSDRFSAERPKGSFSTLEIQRTEQGDSAMYLCASSLATLFQETQYFGPGTRLLVL.

The chain has TRBV15 and TRBJ1-4; D not resolved. The CDR3 length is 14 residues. Germline lookup yields CDR1 LNHNV and CDR2 YYDKDF (reference sequence). V was shortened by 5 bases and J by 4 bases, with 11 bases between the two germline ends. The CDR3 nucleotides are TGTGCCACCAGCGAGGACGGGTTTAATGAAAAACTGTTTTTT. This sequence encodes CATSEDGFNEKLFF.

The chain recombines TRBV28 with TRBJ2-3; D remains unclear. The CDR3 totals 19 residues. Germline loops: CDR1 MDHEN, CDR2 SYDVKM. Trimming took off 5 bases at V and 0 bases at J, with 24 bases between the two ends. CDR3 loop: CASSTLVSGGYLSTDTQYF. CDR3 DNA: TGTGCCAGCAGTACCCTGGTATCCGGCGGATATCTTAGCACAGATACGCAGTATTTT.

The V call is TRBV27, the J call TRBJ1-5; TRBD1 matches 10 bases. The V gene's germline CDR1 is MNHEY and CDR2 SMNVEV (reference sequence). The CDR3 has 14 residues. Trimming at V came to 3 bases and at J to 6 bases, leaving 2 bases not matched to a gene. Here the CDR3 reads CASSFGQGGQPQHF. Here the CDR3 DNA reads TGTGCCAGCAGTTTTGGACAGGGGGGTCAGCCCCAGCATTTT.

This chain uses TRBV19 with TRBJ1-3; D is ambiguous. V lost 3 bases to trimming and J lost 0 bases, with 9 bases between them. The CDR3 length is 15 residues. Germline V gene sequence: CDR1 LNHDA, CDR2 SQIVND (reference sequence). CDR3 DNA: TGTGCCAGTAGTATTGATGAATTCTCTGGAAACACCATATATTTT. Its protein is CASSIDEFSGNTIYF.

This clone was counted a few times. The chain is built from TRBV27 and TRBJ1-1, with 7 positions matching TRBD1. Looked up from germline, CDR1 is MNHEY and CDR2 is SMNVEV (reference sequence). With V trimmed by 5 bases and J by 3 bases, 6 bases remained unmatched. CDR3 length: 14 residues. The CDR3 nucleotides are TGTGCCAGCAGTATCATAGGGACAGACACTGAAGCTTTCTTT. Translation: CASSIIGTDTEAFF.

This rearrangement joins TRBV9 to TRBJ2-6, with D possibly matching TRBD2 (5 bases). The germline CDR1 and CDR2 sequences are SGDLS and YYNGEE. Trimming removed 0 bases from V and 4 bases from J, with 23 bases in between. The CDR3 consists of 20 residues. Here the CDR3 DNA reads TGTGCCAGCAGCGTAGCTGTAAGGACGGCCGGGGTGGAAGGGGCCAACGTCCTGACTTTC. It codes for CASSVAVRTAGVEGANVLTF.